Below are 2 T cell receptor beta chains sequenced from a single sample in a study of cytomegalovirus exposure and HLA in healthy donors. With 60 Vbeta and 13 Jbeta primers, the PCR was carried out. The table came from immunoSEQ multiplex PCR; TCRdb's copy has only in-frame clones and leaves some out. The listing records around 100,000 clones. The sequencing sample was made of PBMCs. All receptors come from a man between 50 and 59 years old in good health and CMV-seronegative.

Note on this clone: One junction end disagrees with the germline gene, perhaps due to a read error. The rearrangement joins TRBV19 to TRBJ1-4, with TRBD1 matching over 7 bases. Germline V gene sequence: CDR1 LNHDA, CDR2 SQIVND (reference sequence). This CDR3 spans 13 amino acids. The CDR3 DNA is TGTGCCAGTAGAGACAGGGACAATGGAAAACTGTTTTTT. It translates to CASRDRDNGKLFF.

This chain links TRBV9 with TRBJ2-7, with D uncertain. Trimming stripped 0 bases from V and 1 base from J, with 5 bases between. This CDR3 has 13 amino acids. In germline, CDR1 is SGDLS, CDR2 YYNGEE. CDR3 in DNA: TGTGCCAGCAGCGTAGCACAGTCCTACGAGCAGTACTTC. Protein: CASSVAQSYEQYF.